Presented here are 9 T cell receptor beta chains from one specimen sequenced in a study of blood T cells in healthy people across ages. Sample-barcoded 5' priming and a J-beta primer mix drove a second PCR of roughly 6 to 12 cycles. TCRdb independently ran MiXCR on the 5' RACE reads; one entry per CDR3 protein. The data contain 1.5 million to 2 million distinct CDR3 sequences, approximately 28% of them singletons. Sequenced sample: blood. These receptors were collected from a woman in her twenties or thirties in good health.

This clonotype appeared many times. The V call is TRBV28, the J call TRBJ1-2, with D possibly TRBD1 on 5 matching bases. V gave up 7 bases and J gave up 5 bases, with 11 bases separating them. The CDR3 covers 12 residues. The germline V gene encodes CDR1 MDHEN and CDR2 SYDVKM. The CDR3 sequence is CASMEGNYGYTF. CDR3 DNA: TGTGCCAGCATGGAGGGGAATTATGGCTACACCTTC.

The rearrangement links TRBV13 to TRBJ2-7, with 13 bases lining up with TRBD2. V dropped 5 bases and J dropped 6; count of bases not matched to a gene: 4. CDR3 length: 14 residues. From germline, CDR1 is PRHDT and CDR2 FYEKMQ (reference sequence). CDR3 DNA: TGTGCCAGCAGCCTACTAGCGGGGGGGCCCGAGCAGTACTTC. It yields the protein CASSLLAGGPEQYF.

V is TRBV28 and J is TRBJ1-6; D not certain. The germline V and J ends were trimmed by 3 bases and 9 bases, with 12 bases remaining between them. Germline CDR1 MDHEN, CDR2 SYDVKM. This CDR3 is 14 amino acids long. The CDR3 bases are TGTGCCAGCAGTTTCTACGCAGGTGGTTCACCCCTCCACTTT. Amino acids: CASSFYAGGSPLHF.

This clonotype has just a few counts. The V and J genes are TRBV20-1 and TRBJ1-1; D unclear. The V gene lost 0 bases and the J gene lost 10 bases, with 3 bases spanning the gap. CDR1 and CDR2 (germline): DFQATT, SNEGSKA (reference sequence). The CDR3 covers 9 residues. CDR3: CSARDAAFF. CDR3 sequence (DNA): TGCAGTGCTAGAGATGCAGCTTTCTTT.

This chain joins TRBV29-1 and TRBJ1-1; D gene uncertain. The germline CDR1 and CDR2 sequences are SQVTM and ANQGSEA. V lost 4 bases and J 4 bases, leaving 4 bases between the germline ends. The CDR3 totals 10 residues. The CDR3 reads CSVVPTEAFF. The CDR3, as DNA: TGCAGCGTTGTCCCCACTGAAGCTTTCTTT. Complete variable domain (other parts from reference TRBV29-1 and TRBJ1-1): SAVISQKPSRDICQRGTSLTIQCQVDSQVTMMFWYRQQPGQSLTLIATANQGSEATYESGFVIDKFPISRPNLTFSTLTVSNMSPEDSSIYLCSVVPTEAFFGQGTRLTVV.

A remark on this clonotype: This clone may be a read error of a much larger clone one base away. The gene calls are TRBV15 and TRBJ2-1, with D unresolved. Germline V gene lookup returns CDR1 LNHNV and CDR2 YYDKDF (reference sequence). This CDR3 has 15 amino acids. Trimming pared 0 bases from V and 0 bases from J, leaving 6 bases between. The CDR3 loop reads CATSRDRCSYNEQFF. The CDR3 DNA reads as TGTGCCACCAGCAGAGACAGGTGCTCCTACAATGAGCAGTTCTTC.

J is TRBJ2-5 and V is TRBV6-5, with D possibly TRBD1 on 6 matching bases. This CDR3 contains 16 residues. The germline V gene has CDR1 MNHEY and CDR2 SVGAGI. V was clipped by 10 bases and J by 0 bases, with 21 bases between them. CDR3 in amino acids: CATNREPDWYQETQYF. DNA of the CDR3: TGTGCCACCAACAGGGAGCCAGATTGGTACCAAGAGACCCAGTACTTC.

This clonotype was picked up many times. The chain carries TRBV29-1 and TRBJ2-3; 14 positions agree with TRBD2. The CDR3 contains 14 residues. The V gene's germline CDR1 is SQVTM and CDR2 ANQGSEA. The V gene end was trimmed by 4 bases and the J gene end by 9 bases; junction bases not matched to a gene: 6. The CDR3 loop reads CSVVTSGGAGTQYF. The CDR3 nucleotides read TGCAGCGTTGTGACTAGCGGGGGGGCAGGAACGCAGTATTTT.

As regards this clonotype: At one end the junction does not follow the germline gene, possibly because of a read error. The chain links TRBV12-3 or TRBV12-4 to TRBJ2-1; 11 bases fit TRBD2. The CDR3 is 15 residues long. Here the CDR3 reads CASSIAGGRRHEQFF. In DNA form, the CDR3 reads TGTGCCAGCAGTATAGCGGGGGGGCGGAGACATGAGCAGTTCTTC.